Presented here are 27 T cell receptor beta chains from one specimen sequenced in a study of PD-1 blockade in mismatch repair-deficient tumors. Generated by immunoSEQ multiplex PCR, the TCRdb table keeps only in-frame clones and is missing some. The sample holds 75,000 to 80,000 clones, roughly 80% seen once. The material sequenced was peripheral blood, taken 44 weeks after starting pembrolizumab. Receptors originate from an adult with mismatch repair-deficient cancer.

The chain uses TRBV5-4 and TRBJ1-1; a weak D match, TRBD1 (5 bases). The CDR3 covers 14 residues. Germline V gene sequence: CDR1 SGHNT, CDR2 YYREEE (reference sequence). With 4 bases removed from V and 4 bases from J, the gap between germline ends came to 14 bases. The CDR3 DNA sequence: TGTGCCAGCAGCCCACCCTCGAGGGGCACTGAAGCTTTCTTT. Translated: CASSPPSRGTEAFF.

The chain combines TRBV6-5 with TRBJ2-7; D not certain. Trimming took off 2 bases at V and 3 bases at J, with 8 bases between the two ends. This CDR3 contains 13 residues. Germline V gives CDR1 MNHEY, CDR2 SVGAGI. CDR3 loop: CASSYAVHYEQYF. The DNA for the CDR3 is TGTGCCAGCAGTTACGCCGTCCACTACGAGCAGTACTTC.

The gene calls are TRBV27 and TRBJ2-7, with 9 bases aligning to TRBD1. The CDR3 runs 18 residues. V lost 5 bases, J lost 2 bases, and 16 bases stayed unmatched. Per the germline V gene, CDR1 is MNHEY and CDR2 is SMNVEV (reference sequence). The CDR3 sequence: CASSLSGQGTLITYEQYF. The CDR3 DNA sequence: TGTGCCAGCAGTCTGTCAGGACAGGGGACCCTGATTACCTACGAGCAGTACTTC.

The rearrangement joins TRBV28 to TRBJ2-7; 11 positions match TRBD1. The V gene end was trimmed by 5 bases and the J gene end by 6 bases; junction bases not matched to a gene: 6. CDR3 length: 14 amino acids. Germline values: CDR1 MDHEN, CDR2 SYDVKM. CDR3 coding DNA: TGTGCCAGCAGTACTGGGACAGGGGGAGGCGAGCAGTACTTC. This translates into CASSTGTGGGEQYF. Full variable domain (remainder filled in from reference TRBV28 and TRBJ2-7): DVKVTQSSRYLVKRTGEKVFLECVQDMDHENMFWYRQDPGLGLRLIYFSYDVKMKEKGDIPEGYSVSREKKERFSLILESASTNQTSMYLCASSTGTGGGEQYFGPGTRLTVT.

V and J are TRBV19 and TRBJ2-1, with D tentatively TRBD1 (8 bases). CDR3 size: 15 residues. CDR1 and CDR2 from the germline V gene are LNHDA and SQIVND (reference sequence). The V end was cut by 3 bases, the J end by 6 bases, with 15 bases between. The DNA for the CDR3 is TGTGCCAGTAGTATTTCGACAGGGGAGGGCAATGAGCAGTTCTTC. Translation gives CASSISTGEGNEQFF.

This chain connects TRBV5-1 to TRBJ2-3, with 11 bases lining up with TRBD2. J lost 0 bases, V lost 5 bases, and 5 bases had no gene match. Germline V gene lookup returns CDR1 SGHRS and CDR2 YFSETQ. The length of the CDR3 is 16 residues. The CDR3 DNA is TGCGCCAGCAGTCCGGGGACTAGCGGTAGCACAGATACGCAGTATTTT. Its translation is CASSPGTSGSTDTQYF. Together with reference TRBV5-1 and TRBJ2-3, the CDR3 gives the full variable domain: KAGVTQTPRYLIKTRGQQVTLSCSPISGHRSVSWYQQTPGQGLQFLFEYFSETQRNKGNFPGRFSGRQFSNSRSEMNVSTLELGDSALYLCASSPGTSGSTDTQYFGPGTRLTVL.

This clone has more than one count but fewer than ten. The chain recombines TRBV5-6 with TRBJ2-7, with 7 bases that match TRBD1. CDR1 and CDR2 from the germline V gene are SGHDT and YYEEEE. Trimming at V came to 3 bases and at J to 6 bases, leaving 15 bases not matched to a gene. The CDR3 is 16 amino acids. CDR3 in amino acids: CASSSLGTADSGEQYF. The CDR3 DNA reads TGTGCCAGCAGCTCCTTAGGGACAGCCGACAGCGGCGAGCAGTACTTC.

The genes are TRBV7-2 and TRBJ1-3; a weak D match, TRBD1 (5 bases). Germline V gene sequence: CDR1 SGHTA, CDR2 FQGNSA. The length of the CDR3 is 13 residues. V was shortened by 11 bases and J by 0 bases, with 11 bases between the two germline ends. The CDR3, as DNA: TGTGCCTGGGGGGTCGGCTCTGGAAACACCATATATTTT. Translated: CAWGVGSGNTIYF. The whole variable domain, filled in from reference TRBV7-2 and TRBJ1-3, reads GAGVSQSPSNKVTEKGKDVELRCDPISGHTALYWYRQSLGQGLEFLIYFQGNSAPDKSGLPSDRFSAERTGGSVSTLTIQRTQQEDSAVYLCAWGVGSGNTIYFGEGSWLTVV.

This chain uses TRBV18 with TRBJ2-6; perhaps D is TRBD1 or TRBD2 (5 bases each). The CDR3 consists of 15 residues. Looked up from germline, CDR1 is KGHSH and CDR2 is LQKENI. The V gene lost 4 bases and the J gene lost 4 bases, with 11 bases spanning the gap. In DNA, the CDR3 is TGTGCCAGCTCACTGAGGGGAGACGGGGCCAACGTCCTGACTTTC. This translates into CASSLRGDGANVLTF.

The chain couples TRBV11-2 to TRBJ2-7, with D tentatively TRBD2 (5 bases). Between the trimmed V and J ends, which lost 7 bases and 6 bases, there was a span of 16 bases. Per germline, CDR1 SGHAT and CDR2 FQNNGV. The CDR3 sequence is 13 residues long. For the CDR3, the DNA is TGTGCCAGCAAACCGGGAAGGTCCCGCGAGCAGTACTTC. Translation: CASKPGRSREQYF.

CDR3 coding DNA: TGTGCCAGCAGTACACGGGACAAGCAGTTCTTC. Protein: CASSTRDKQFF. This chain uses TRBV6-6 with TRBJ2-1; a weak D match, TRBD1 (6 bases). The V gene lost 5 bases and the J gene lost 11 bases, with 10 bases spanning the gap. The germline CDR1 and CDR2 sequences are MNHNY and SVGAGI (reference sequence). CDR3 size: 11 residues.

V and J are TRBV7-2 and TRBJ2-3; D not certain. This CDR3 spans 13 amino acids. Trimming took 4 bases from V and 4 from J, leaving 9 bases between them. Germline V gene data show CDR1 as SGHTA and CDR2 as FQGNSA. CDR3 loop: CASSYGVADTQYF. CDR3 DNA: TGTGCCAGCAGCTATGGGGTGGCAGATACGCAGTATTTT.

A single count supports this clone. The V and J genes are TRBV2 and TRBJ2-5, with 8 bases identical to TRBD2. Unmatched junction bases numbered 12, after V lost 4 bases and J lost 2 bases. In germline, CDR1 is SNHLY, CDR2 FYNNEI. This CDR3 region has 17 residues. This CDR3 is CASSGPGTRDRQETQYF. The CDR3 DNA reads TGTGCCAGCAGTGGCCCAGGGACTAGAGACAGGCAAGAGACCCAGTACTTC.

The chain couples TRBV4-2 to TRBJ2-5; 12 positions agree with TRBD1. CDR1 and CDR2 from the germline V gene are LGHNA and YNFKEQ. The V segment lost 4 bases and the J segment 5 bases; nucleotides outside the gene matches: 5. The CDR3 is 15 residues long. The chain's CDR3 is CASSPGTGGEETQYF. In nucleotides, the CDR3 is TGTGCCAGCAGCCCGGGGACAGGGGGCGAGGAGACCCAGTACTTC.

The chain uses TRBV15 and TRBJ2-2; D is ambiguous. The CDR3 covers 15 residues. V lost 0 bases to trimming and J lost 4 bases, with 9 bases between them. Germline V lookup: CDR1 LNHNV, CDR2 YYDKDF (reference sequence). DNA for the CDR3: TGTGCCACCAGCAGAGATTCTTACACCACCGGGGAGCTGTTTTTT. Residues: CATSRDSYTTGELFF.

The genes are TRBV7-9 and TRBJ2-2; TRBD1 aligns across 9 bases. Germline CDR1 SEHNR, CDR2 FQNEAQ (reference sequence). The junction had 10 bases not matched to a gene; V was cut back by 4 bases and J by 4 bases. This CDR3 is 17 amino acids long. In nucleotides, the CDR3 is TGTGCCAGCAGCTCCCCCCTCGACAGGGGGGGCACCGGGGAGCTGTTTTTT. Protein product: CASSSPLDRGGTGELFF.

J is TRBJ1-1 and V is TRBV5-1, with D uncertain. The CDR3 loop spans 15 amino acids. CDR1 is SGHRS, CDR2 YFSETQ, per germline. Trimming shortened V by 5 bases and J by 2 bases, and 16 bases separated the two germline ends. The CDR3 spells CASSLSGNYNTEAFF. For the CDR3, the DNA is TGCGCCAGCAGTCTGTCGGGAAACTATAACACTGAAGCTTTCTTT.

V is TRBV19 and J is TRBJ2-2; possibly TRBD1 for D (5 bases). V gave up 7 bases and J gave up 0 bases, with 6 bases separating them. CDR1 LNHDA and CDR2 SQIVND come from the germline V gene (reference sequence). This CDR3 spans 13 amino acids. Written as DNA, the CDR3 is TGTGCCAGTACCAGGGCGAACACCGGGGAGCTGTTTTTT. As protein: CASTRANTGELFF.

This chain links TRBV2 with TRBJ2-7; 12 bases align to TRBD2. The CDR3 consists of 15 residues. Trimming cost V 4 bases and J 2 bases; bases outside gene matches: 3. Germline V gives CDR1 SNHLY, CDR2 FYNNEI. As DNA, the CDR3 is TGTGCCAGCAGTGGGACTAGCGGGACCCCCTACGAGCAGTACTTC. It is translated as CASSGTSGTPYEQYF.

The chain has TRBV2 and TRBJ1-2; 10 bases agree with TRBD1. The CDR3 length is 14 residues. CDR1 SNHLY and CDR2 FYNNEI come from the germline V gene. V gave up 7 bases and J gave up 4 bases; unmatched junction bases: 6. The CDR3 bases are TGTGCCAGCAATCCGGGACAGGGGTTCTATGGCTACACCTTC. Amino acid sequence: CASNPGQGFYGYTF.

The chain couples TRBV5-4 to TRBJ2-7; D is uncertain. Trimming pared 0 bases from V and 0 bases from J, leaving 7 bases between. This CDR3 is built from 14 residues. CDR1 SGHNT and CDR2 YYREEE come from the germline V gene (reference sequence). The CDR3 here is CASSLDTGSYEQYF. CDR3 DNA sequence: TGTGCCAGCAGCTTGGATACCGGCTCCTACGAGCAGTACTTC.

The rearrangement joins TRBV28 to TRBJ2-7; D unresolved. Deletions cut 8 bases from V and 6 bases from J, with 17 bases between. The CDR3 length is 13 residues. Germline V gene data show CDR1 as MDHEN and CDR2 as SYDVKM. The CDR3 region is CASRLSSISEQYF. The CDR3 region has the DNA TGTGCCAGCCGGTTGAGTTCTATAAGCGAGCAGTACTTC.

J is TRBJ2-7 and V is TRBV5-1, with TRBD1 matching 9 bases. CDR1 and CDR2 (germline): SGHRS, YFSETQ. The CDR3 length is 14 residues. V shed 4 bases and J 2 bases; nucleotides not matched to a gene: 4. The CDR3 sequence: CASSNGTGTYEQYF. CDR3 in DNA: TGCGCCAGCAGCAACGGGACAGGGACCTACGAGCAGTACTTC.

This rearrangement joins TRBV6-6 to TRBJ2-7; no clear D gene. Germline V CDR1 and CDR2: MNHNY, SVGAGI (reference sequence). The V end lost 5 bases, the J end lost 3 bases, and 2 bases lay between the germline ends. This CDR3 spans 10 amino acids. This CDR3 reads CASSNYEQYF. CDR3 sequence (DNA): TGTGCCAGCAGTAACTACGAGCAGTACTTC.

V is TRBV4-1 and J is TRBJ1-5; D is possibly TRBD1 (5 bases). Germline V gene lookup returns CDR1 MGHRA and CDR2 YSYEKL. The CDR3 is 15 residues long. V lost 1 base and J 1 base, leaving 8 bases between the germline ends. CDR3 residues: CASSQGRGSNQPQHF. For the CDR3, the DNA is TGCGCCAGCAGCCAAGGGAGGGGCAGCAATCAGCCCCAGCATTTT.

The rearrangement uses TRBV19 and TRBJ2-7; 9 nucleotides align to TRBD2. Trimming removed 6 bases from V and 6 bases from J; junction bases left unmatched: 6. Germline V gene data show CDR1 as LNHDA and CDR2 as SQIVND (reference sequence). The CDR3 runs to 13 residues. The DNA for the CDR3 is TGTGCCAGTAGGGCCCTGACTAGCGGCGAGCAGTACTTC. Translating gives CASRALTSGEQYF.

The chain employs TRBV6-5 and TRBJ1-4, with D maybe TRBD1 (6 bases). This CDR3 comprises 14 residues. From germline, CDR1 is MNHEY and CDR2 SVGAGI. The V gene lost 3 bases and the J gene lost 5 bases, with 10 bases spanning the gap. CDR3 amino acids: CASSYSGGNEKLFF. CDR3 DNA sequence: TGTGCCAGCAGTTATAGCGGGGGCAATGAAAAACTGTTTTTT.